The T cell receptor (beta chain) described here comes from a study of shared clonotypes between healthy human individuals. Study-wide background: The people who gave samples were a couple of women and three men aged 18 to 49.

Note on this clone: No antigen is known for it.

V gave up 8 bases and J gave up 3 bases, with 16 bases separating them. Germline V gene data show CDR1 as LNHDA and CDR2 as SQIVND (reference sequence). This CDR3 has 14 residues. The assay was immunoSEQ multiplex PCR, and TCRdb's table has in-frame clones only and misses some. The repertoire holds 1.5 million to 2.5 million clones, with about 95% as singletons. Findings of the study overall: Larger estimated richness was generally seen in naive subsets than in memory subsets. Clonotypes which were not shared had lower generation probabilities than clonotypes that all four donors shared.

Selected positively for CCR7 and CD45RO-negative, naive CD8 cells excluded terminally differentiated effector memory CD45RA+ cells. The specimen was naive CD8+ T cells sorted from blood. The sequence was collected from a man aged 18 to 29 in good health. This chain connects TRBV19 to TRBJ1-2, with D possibly TRBD1 on 5 matching bases. The CDR3 loop reads CASQRGGTYYGYTF. The CDR3 DNA reads TGTGCCAGTCAGCGGGGCGGTACTTACTATGGCTACACCTTC.